Described below is a single TCR beta chain sequence and its context. The data derive from a study of blood T cell repertoires in COVID-19. The wider study: Samples taken during acute and convalescent COVID-19 were collected in the United States, Italy and Spain. From T cells, B-cell-depleted T cells, or PBMCs came the material, which was cDNA or gDNA.

The CDR3 loop spans 14 amino acids. Germline V gene sequence: CDR1 SGHKS, CDR2 YYEKEE (reference sequence). The junction had 5 bases not matched to a gene; V was cut back by 4 bases and J by 2 bases. TCRdb's table, derived via immunoSEQ multiplex PCR, lists solely in-frame clones and lacks some. This sample carries approximately 250,000 clones, roughly 84% of them seen once, and the ten largest clones take about 7.4%. The chain joins TRBV5-5 to TRBJ1-2; 7 positions match TRBD1. Sequenced: peripheral blood. The sequence was obtained from a woman aged 45 to 65 with acute or convalescent COVID-19. In DNA, the CDR3 is TGTGCCAGCAGCACTGACAGGGCGAACTATGGCTACACCTTC. Amino acid sequence: CASSTDRANYGYTF.